The present T cell receptor (beta chain) was sequenced within a study of cytomegalovirus exposure and HLA in healthy donors. Study information: About 180 million T cells yielded approximately 100 million unique TCR beta sequences, as an earlier analysis found.

This clone was seen only a few times. Its antigen is undetermined. Primers included in the PCR were 60 Vbeta and 13 Jbeta primers. Libraries were prepared by immunoSEQ multiplex PCR; TCRdb keeps only in-frame clonotypes and omits some of them. Here the sample spans hundreds of thousands of clones, just over 75% being singletons. The study's findings and limits: The number of N-insertions in an Asian-associated ancestry cluster was reportedly below the roughly 620-donor mean in a later analysis.

Germline lookup yields CDR1 DFQATT and CDR2 SNEGSKA (reference sequence). The V gene lost 6 bases and the J gene lost 2 bases, with 7 bases spanning the gap. The CDR3 is 11 amino acids. The sequence came from a woman aged 60-75 years in good health and CMV-seropositive. The sample taken for sequencing was PBMCs. The V gene is TRBV20-1, the J gene TRBJ2-5, with no clear D. CDR3 residues: CSALRQETQYF. The CDR3 region has the DNA TGCAGTGCCCTGAGACAAGAGACCCAGTACTTC.